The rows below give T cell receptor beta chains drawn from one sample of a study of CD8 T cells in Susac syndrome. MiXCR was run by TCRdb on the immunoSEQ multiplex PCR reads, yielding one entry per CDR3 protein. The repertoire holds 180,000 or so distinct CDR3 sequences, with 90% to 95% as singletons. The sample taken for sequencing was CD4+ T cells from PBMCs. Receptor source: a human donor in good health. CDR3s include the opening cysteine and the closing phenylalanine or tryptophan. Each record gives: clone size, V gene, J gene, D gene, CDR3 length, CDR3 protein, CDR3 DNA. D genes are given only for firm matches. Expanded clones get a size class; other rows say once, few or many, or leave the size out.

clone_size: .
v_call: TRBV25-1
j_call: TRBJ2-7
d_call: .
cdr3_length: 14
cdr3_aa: CASSSGDRPYEQYF
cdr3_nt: TGTGCCAGCAGTTCGGGGGACCGCCCCTACGAGCAGTACTTC

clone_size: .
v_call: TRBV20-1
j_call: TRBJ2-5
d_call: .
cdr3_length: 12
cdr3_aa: CSASWGPETQYF
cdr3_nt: TGCAGTGCTAGCTGGGGGCCAGAGACCCAGTACTTC

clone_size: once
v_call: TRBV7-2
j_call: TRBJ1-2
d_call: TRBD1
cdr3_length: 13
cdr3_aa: CASSGGQGHGYTF
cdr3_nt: TGTGCCAGCAGCGGGGGACAGGGCCACGGCTACACCTTC

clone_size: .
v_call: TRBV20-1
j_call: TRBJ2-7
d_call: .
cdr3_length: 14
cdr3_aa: CSARDPFSGYEQYF
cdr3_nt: TGCAGTGCTAGAGATCCCTTTTCGGGGTACGAGCAGTACTTC

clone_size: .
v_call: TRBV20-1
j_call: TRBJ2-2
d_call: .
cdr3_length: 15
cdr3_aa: CSARDTGVNTGELFF
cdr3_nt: TGCAGTGCTAGAGATACGGGGGTGAACACCGGGGAGCTGTTTTTT

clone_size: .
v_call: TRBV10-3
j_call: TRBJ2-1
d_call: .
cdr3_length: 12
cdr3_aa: CAIKAPYNEQFF
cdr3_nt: TGTGCCATCAAGGCCCCCTACAATGAGCAGTTCTTC

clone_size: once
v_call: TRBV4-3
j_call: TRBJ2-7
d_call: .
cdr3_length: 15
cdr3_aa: CASSQTGTEGYEQYF
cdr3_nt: TGCGCCAGCAGCCAAACCGGGACGGAGGGCTACGAGCAGTACTTC

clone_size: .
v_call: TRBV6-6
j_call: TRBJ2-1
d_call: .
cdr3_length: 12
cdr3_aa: CASSPIGDEQFF
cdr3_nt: TGTGCCAGCAGCCCAATCGGGGATGAGCAGTTCTTC

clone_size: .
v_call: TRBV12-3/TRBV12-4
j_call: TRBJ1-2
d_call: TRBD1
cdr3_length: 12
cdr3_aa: CASRGQGYGYTF
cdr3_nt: TGTGCCAGCAGGGGACAGGGCTATGGCTACACCTTC

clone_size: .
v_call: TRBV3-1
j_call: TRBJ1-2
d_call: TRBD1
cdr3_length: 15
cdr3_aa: CASSQGDRANYGYTF
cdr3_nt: TGTGCCAGCAGCCAAGGGGACAGGGCAAACTATGGCTACACCTTC

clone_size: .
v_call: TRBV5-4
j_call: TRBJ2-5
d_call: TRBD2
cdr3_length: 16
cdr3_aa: CASSPGGRGYQETQYF
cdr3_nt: TGTGCCAGCAGCCCGGGGGGACGAGGGTACCAAGAGACCCAGTACTTC

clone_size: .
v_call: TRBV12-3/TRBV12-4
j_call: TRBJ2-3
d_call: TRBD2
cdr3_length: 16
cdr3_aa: CASSRIAGSSTDTQYF
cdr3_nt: TGTGCCAGCAGTCGAATAGCGGGATCTAGCACAGATACGCAGTATTTT

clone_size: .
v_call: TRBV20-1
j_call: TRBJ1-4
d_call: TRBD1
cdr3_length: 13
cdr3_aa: CSAFDREGEKLFF
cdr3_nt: TGCAGTGCATTTGACAGGGAGGGTGAAAAACTGTTTTTT

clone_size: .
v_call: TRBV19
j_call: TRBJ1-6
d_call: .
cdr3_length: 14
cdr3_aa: CASSRGGGNSPLHF
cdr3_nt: TGTGCCAGTAGTCGGGGAGGTGGGAATTCACCCCTCCACTTT

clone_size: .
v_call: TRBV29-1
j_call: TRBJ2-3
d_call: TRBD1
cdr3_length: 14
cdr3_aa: CSVGQGAVTDTQYF
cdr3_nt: TGCAGCGTGGGACAGGGGGCGGTCACAGATACGCAGTATTTT

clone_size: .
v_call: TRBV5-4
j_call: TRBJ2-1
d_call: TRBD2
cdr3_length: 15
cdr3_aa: CASSPGTSGYNEQFF
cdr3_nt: TGTGCCAGCAGCCCAGGGACTAGCGGATACAATGAGCAGTTCTTC

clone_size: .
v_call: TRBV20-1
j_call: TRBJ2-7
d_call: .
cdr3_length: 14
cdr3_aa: CSARPPGGAYEQYF
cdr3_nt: TGCAGTGCTAGACCCCCTGGCGGGGCCTACGAGCAGTACTTC

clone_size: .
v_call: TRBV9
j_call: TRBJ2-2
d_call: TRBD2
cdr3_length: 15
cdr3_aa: CASSPGLAHTGELFF
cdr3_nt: TGTGCCAGCAGCCCGGGACTAGCGCACACCGGGGAGCTGTTTTTT

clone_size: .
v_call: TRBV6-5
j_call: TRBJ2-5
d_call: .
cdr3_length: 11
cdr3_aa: CASSYRGSQYF
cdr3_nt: TGTGCCAGCAGTTACCGTGGGTCCCAGTACTTC

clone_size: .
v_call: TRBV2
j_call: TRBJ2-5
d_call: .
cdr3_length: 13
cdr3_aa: CASSVIERETQYF
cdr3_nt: TGTGCCAGCAGTGTAATAGAGCGGGAGACCCAGTACTTC

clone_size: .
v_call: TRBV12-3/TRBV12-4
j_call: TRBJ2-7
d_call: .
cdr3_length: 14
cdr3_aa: CASSPRTYSYEQYF
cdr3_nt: TGTGCCAGCAGCCCAAGGACTTACTCCTACGAGCAGTACTTC

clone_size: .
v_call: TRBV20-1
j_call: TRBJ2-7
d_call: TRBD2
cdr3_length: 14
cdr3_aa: CSATGLAGSYEQYF
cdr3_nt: TGCAGTGCCACCGGACTAGCGGGGTCCTACGAGCAGTACTTC

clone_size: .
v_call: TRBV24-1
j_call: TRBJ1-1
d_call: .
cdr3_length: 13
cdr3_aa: CATSEYGNTEAFF
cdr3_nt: TGTGCCACCAGTGAATACGGTAACACTGAAGCTTTCTTT

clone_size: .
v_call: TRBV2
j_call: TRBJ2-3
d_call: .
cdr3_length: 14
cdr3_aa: CASSDGRQPDTQYF
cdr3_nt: TGTGCCAGCAGTGATGGCAGGCAACCAGATACGCAGTATTTT

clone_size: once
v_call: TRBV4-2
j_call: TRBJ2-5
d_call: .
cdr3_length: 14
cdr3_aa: CASGQTSFEETQYF
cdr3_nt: TGTGCCAGCGGACAGACTAGTTTCGAAGAGACCCAGTACTTC

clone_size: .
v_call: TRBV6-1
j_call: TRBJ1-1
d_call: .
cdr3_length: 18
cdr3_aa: CASSPPAGSGTTNTEAFF
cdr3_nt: TGTGCCAGCAGCCCTCCCGCCGGTTCCGGGACGACTAACACTGAAGCTTTCTTT

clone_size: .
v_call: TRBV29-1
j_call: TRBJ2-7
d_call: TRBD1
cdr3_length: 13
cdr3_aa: CSVARDRNYEQYF
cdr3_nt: TGCAGCGTTGCCAGGGACAGGAACTACGAGCAGTACTTC

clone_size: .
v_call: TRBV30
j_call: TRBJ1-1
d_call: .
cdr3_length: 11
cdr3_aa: CAWTRGPGAFF
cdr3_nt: TGTGCCTGGACCCGGGGTCCCGGTGCTTTCTTT

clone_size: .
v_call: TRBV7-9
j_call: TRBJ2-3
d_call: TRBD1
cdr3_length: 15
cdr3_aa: CASSYRGQSTDTQYF
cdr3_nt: TGTGCCAGCAGCTACCGGGGACAGAGCACAGATACGCAGTATTTT

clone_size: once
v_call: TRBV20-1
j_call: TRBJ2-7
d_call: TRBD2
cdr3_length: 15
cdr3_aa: CSARQLAGGSYEQYF
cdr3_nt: TGCAGTGCTAGACAGCTAGCGGGGGGGTCCTACGAGCAGTACTTC

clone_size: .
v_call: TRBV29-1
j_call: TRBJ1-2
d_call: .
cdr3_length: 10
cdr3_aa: CSVEGDGYTF
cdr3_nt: TGCAGCGTTGAAGGTGATGGCTACACCTTC

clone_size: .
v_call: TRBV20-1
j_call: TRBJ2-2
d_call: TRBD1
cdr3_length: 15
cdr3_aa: CSAHTRRGTTGELFF
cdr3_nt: TGCAGTGCCCACACCCGCAGGGGGACGACCGGGGAGCTGTTTTTT

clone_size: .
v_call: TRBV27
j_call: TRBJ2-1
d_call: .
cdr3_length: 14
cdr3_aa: CASRPPGLGNEQFF
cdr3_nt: TGTGCCAGCAGGCCTCCGGGACTGGGAAATGAGCAGTTCTTC

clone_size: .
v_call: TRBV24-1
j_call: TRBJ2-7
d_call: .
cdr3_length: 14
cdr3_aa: CATSDRRDTYEQYF
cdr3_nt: TGTGCCACCAGTGATCGACGGGACACTTACGAGCAGTACTTC

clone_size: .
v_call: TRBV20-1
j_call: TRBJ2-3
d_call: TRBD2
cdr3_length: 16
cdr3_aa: CSALHRAGGSTDTQYF
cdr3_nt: TGCAGTGCTTTGCACAGGGCGGGGGGTAGCACAGATACGCAGTATTTT

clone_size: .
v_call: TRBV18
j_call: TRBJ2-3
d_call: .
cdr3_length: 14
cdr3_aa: CASSPGHGTDTQYF
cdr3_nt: TGTGCCAGCTCACCGGGACACGGCACAGATACGCAGTATTTT

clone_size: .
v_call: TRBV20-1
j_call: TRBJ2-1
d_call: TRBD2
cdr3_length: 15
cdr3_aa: CSARDLAGTYNEQFF
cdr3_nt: TGCAGTGCTAGGGATCTAGCGGGAACCTACAATGAGCAGTTCTTC

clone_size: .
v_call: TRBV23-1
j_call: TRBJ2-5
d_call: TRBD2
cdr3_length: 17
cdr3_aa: CASSQGRGPRSQETQYF
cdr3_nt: TGCGCCAGCAGTCAGGGGAGGGGCCCGAGGTCGCAAGAGACCCAGTACTTC

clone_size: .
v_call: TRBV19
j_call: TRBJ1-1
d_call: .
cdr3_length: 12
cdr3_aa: CASTDPGFAAFF
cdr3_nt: TGTGCCAGTACCGATCCGGGTTTTGCGGCTTTCTTT

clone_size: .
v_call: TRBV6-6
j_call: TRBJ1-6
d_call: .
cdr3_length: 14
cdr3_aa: CASHRDTYNSPLHF
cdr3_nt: TGTGCCAGTCACCGGGACACCTATAATTCACCCCTCCACTTT

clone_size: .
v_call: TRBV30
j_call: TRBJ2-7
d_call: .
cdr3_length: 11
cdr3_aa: CAWSPEYEQYF
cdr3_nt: TGTGCCTGGAGTCCCGAGTACGAGCAGTACTTC

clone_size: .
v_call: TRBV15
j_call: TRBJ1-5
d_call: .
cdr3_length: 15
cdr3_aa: CATSRDKGSNQPQHF
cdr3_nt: TGTGCCACCAGCAGAGATAAGGGTAGCAATCAGCCCCAGCATTTT

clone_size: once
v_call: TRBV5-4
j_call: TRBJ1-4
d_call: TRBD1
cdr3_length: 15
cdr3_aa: CASSTRQGPNEKLFF
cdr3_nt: TGTGCCAGCAGCACCCGACAGGGACCGAATGAAAAACTGTTTTTT

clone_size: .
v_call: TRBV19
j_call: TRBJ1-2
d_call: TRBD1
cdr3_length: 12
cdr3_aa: CASGQGASGYTF
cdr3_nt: TGTGCCAGCGGACAGGGGGCGAGTGGCTACACCTTC

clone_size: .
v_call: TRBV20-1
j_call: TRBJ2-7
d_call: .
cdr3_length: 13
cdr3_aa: CSAGKGRAYEQYF
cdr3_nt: TGCAGTGCTGGAAAAGGACGAGCCTACGAGCAGTACTTC

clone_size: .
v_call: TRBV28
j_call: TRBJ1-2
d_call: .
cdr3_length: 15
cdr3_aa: CASSFDRPGFEGYTF
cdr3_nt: TGTGCCAGCAGTTTCGATAGGCCAGGGTTTGAGGGCTACACCTTC

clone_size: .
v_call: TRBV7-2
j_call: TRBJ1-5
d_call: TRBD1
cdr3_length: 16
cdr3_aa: CASSSGTGFHNQPQHF
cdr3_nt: TGTGCCAGCAGCTCCGGGACAGGGTTCCACAATCAGCCCCAGCATTTT

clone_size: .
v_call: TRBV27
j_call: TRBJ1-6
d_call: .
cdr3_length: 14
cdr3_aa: CASRSAGYNSPLHF
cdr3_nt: TGTGCCAGCAGGTCGGCGGGTTATAATTCACCCCTCCACTTT

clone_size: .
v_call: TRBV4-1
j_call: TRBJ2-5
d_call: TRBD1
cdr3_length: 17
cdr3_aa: CASSQERRGQVQETQYF
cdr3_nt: TGCGCCAGCAGCCAAGAGCGGCGAGGACAGGTCCAAGAGACCCAGTACTTC

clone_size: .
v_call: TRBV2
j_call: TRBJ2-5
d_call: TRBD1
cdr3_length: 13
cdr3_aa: CASTGRTGETQYF
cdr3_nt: TGTGCCAGCACGGGTAGGACAGGGGAGACCCAGTACTTC

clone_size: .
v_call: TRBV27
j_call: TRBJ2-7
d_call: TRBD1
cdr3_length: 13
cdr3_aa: CASSLGQGTEQYF
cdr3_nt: TGTGCCAGCAGCCTGGGACAGGGCACCGAGCAGTACTTC

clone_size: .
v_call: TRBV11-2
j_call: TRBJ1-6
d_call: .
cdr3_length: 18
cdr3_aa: CASSFAATGSSYNSPLHF
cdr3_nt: TGTGCCAGCAGCTTCGCTGCTACAGGGAGCTCCTATAATTCACCCCTCCACTTT

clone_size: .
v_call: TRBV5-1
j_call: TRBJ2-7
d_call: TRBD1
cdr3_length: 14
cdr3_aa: CASSGGTGTGEQYF
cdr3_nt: TGCGCCAGCAGCGGCGGGACAGGGACGGGCGAGCAGTACTTC

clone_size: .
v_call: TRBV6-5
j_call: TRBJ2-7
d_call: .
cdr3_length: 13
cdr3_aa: CASSRARGHEQYF
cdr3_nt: TGTGCCAGCAGCAGAGCCAGGGGCCACGAGCAGTACTTC

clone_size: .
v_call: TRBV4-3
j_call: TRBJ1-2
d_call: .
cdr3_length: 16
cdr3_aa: CASSQEGGRGFHGYTF
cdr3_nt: TGCGCCAGCAGCCAAGAGGGGGGGCGGGGTTTCCATGGCTACACCTTC

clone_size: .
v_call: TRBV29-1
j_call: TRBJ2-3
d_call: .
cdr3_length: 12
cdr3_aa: CSPGRTADTQYF
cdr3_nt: TGCAGCCCTGGGCGTACCGCAGATACGCAGTATTTT

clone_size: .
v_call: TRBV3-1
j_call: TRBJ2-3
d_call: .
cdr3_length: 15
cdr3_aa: CASSQVGPNTDTQYF
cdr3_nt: TGTGCCAGCAGCCAAGTTGGGCCTAACACAGATACGCAGTATTTT